This TCR beta chain was sequenced in a study of blood T cell repertoires in COVID-19. In germline, CDR1 is LNHDA, CDR2 SQIVND (reference sequence). CDR3 length: 15 residues. V was clipped by 6 bases and J by 0 bases, with 12 bases between them. Original processing notes: Amplified reference gene primers provided the basis for estimating nucleated cell counts. The method was immunoSEQ multiplex PCR; TCRdb's version includes in-frame clones alone and lacks a portion of them. V and J calls and clone size are given by that table; D and trimming were obtained from the DNA. The profile shows tens of thousands of clones, 70% to 90% of them singletons.

The receptor's source is a man aged 50 to 59 in a cohort sampled during active COVID-19. J is TRBJ1-5 and V is TRBV19; weak D call: TRBD1 (6 bases). Sequenced: peripheral blood. Here the CDR3 reads CASRGGGSSNQPQHF. In DNA form, the CDR3 reads TGTGCCAGTAGGGGCGGGGGCTCTAGCAATCAGCCCCAGCATTTT.